Included here is one T cell receptor (beta chain) sequence, with context. These data come from a study of blood T cell repertoires in COVID-19. Study details: The samples span acute and convalescent COVID-19 from the United States, Italy and Spain. From T cells, B-cell-depleted T cells, or PBMCs came the material, which was cDNA or gDNA.

The CDR3 spans 15 residues. V was clipped by 6 bases and J by 3 bases; unmatched bases: 9. Germline V gene lookup returns CDR1 MNHEY and CDR2 SVGEGT. Per the original methods: Amplification of reference gene primers provided the estimated nucleated cell counts. Assay: immunoSEQ multiplex PCR; the TCRdb copy retains only in-frame clones and omits some. That table furnishes V, J and clone size, whereas the DNA furnished D and trimming. This table holds a few hundred thousand clones, approximately 90% found once. The origin of this receptor is a woman under 30 who had recovered from COVID-19. V and J are TRBV6-2 or TRBV6-3 and TRBJ1-1, with 8 bases aligning to TRBD1. Sample: peripheral blood. The CDR3 DNA reads as TGTGCCAGCAGCGGTGACCAGGGGGCAGACACTGAAGCTTTCTTT. Translation: CASSGDQGADTEAFF.